Following are 9 T cell receptor beta chains from one sample sequenced in a study of T cell responses to AZD1222 COVID-19 vaccine. Measured with immunoSEQ multiplex PCR; TCRdb has only the in-frame clones, and not every one. The sample carries about 120,000 clones, 80% to 90% recorded once. The specimen comprised peripheral blood, sampled 28 days after the second AZD1222 dose. These receptors were taken from an adult who received the AZD1222 COVID-19 vaccine.

CDR3: CASSFGGSPLHF. The CDR3 nucleotides are TGCGCCAGCAGCTTTGGTGGGTCACCCCTCCACTTT. The J gene is TRBJ1-6, the V gene TRBV5-1, with D hard to call. The V end was cut by 2 bases, the J end by 10 bases, with 7 bases between. This CDR3 has 12 residues. Germline V gives CDR1 SGHRS, CDR2 YFSETQ. The variable domain in full, completed from reference TRBV5-1 and TRBJ1-6, reads KAGVTQTPRYLIKTRGQQVTLSCSPISGHRSVSWYQQTPGQGLQFLFEYFSETQRNKGNFPGRFSGRQFSNSRSEMNVSTLELGDSALYLCASSFGGSPLHFGNGTRLTVT.

The chain combines TRBV3-1 (or the pseudogene TRBV3-2) with TRBJ1-2, with unresolved D. The CDR3 runs to 12 residues. V lost 1 base, J lost 4 bases, and 4 bases lay in between. Germline CDR1 LGHDT, CDR2 YNNKEL (reference sequence). The CDR3 reads CASSQGIYGYTF. CDR3 bases: TGTGCCAGCAGCCAAGGCATCTATGGCTACACCTTC.

The J gene is TRBJ2-5, the V gene TRBV7-2; TRBD2 aligns across 10 bases. Germline V gene lookup returns CDR1 SGHTA and CDR2 FQGNSA. The CDR3 covers 17 residues. J lost 4 bases, V lost 2 bases, and 10 bases had no gene match. CDR3 residues: CASSLSLAGVFVETQYF. The CDR3 DNA is TGTGCCAGCAGCTTAAGTCTAGCGGGGGTCTTTGTAGAGACCCAGTACTTC.

The chain employs TRBV28 and TRBJ1-1, with 8 bases matching TRBD1. Germline V gives CDR1 MDHEN, CDR2 SYDVKM. The V segment lost 4 bases and the J segment 8 bases; nucleotides outside the gene matches: 3. The CDR3 is 12 amino acids. Here the CDR3 reads CASSSWDREAFF. The CDR3 DNA follows: TGTGCCAGCAGTTCATGGGACAGGGAAGCTTTCTTT.

The J gene is TRBJ1-5, the V gene TRBV28; 7 bases are a match to TRBD1. The CDR3 is made up of 15 amino acids. CDR1 MDHEN and CDR2 SYDVKM come from the germline V gene. Trimming removed 5 bases from V and 3 bases from J; junction bases left unmatched: 7. CDR3: CASSIRQGLNQPQHF. CDR3 DNA sequence: TGTGCCAGCAGTATACGACAGGGCCTCAATCAGCCCCAGCATTTT.

This clone has just a few counts. The rearrangement links TRBV28 to TRBJ2-1; 8 bases map to TRBD2. Germline CDR1 MDHEN, CDR2 SYDVKM. J lost 7 bases, V lost 3 bases, and 5 bases had no gene match. There are 14 residues in the CDR3. CDR3 sequence: CASSFAGGGNEQFF. Written as DNA, the CDR3 is TGTGCCAGCAGTTTCGCAGGCGGGGGGAATGAGCAGTTCTTC. Together with reference TRBV28 and TRBJ2-1, the CDR3 gives the full variable domain: DVKVTQSSRYLVKRTGEKVFLECVQDMDHENMFWYRQDPGLGLRLIYFSYDVKMKEKGDIPEGYSVSREKKERFSLILESASTNQTSMYLCASSFAGGGNEQFFGPGTRLTVL.

This chain connects TRBV5-6 to TRBJ1-3, with D unclear. Germline lookup yields CDR1 SGHDT and CDR2 YYEEEE. This CDR3 spans 14 amino acids. Trimming cost V 6 bases and J 1 base, with 11 bases left between them. The chain's CDR3 is CASISSGSGNTIYF. CDR3 nucleotides: TGTGCCAGCATTTCTTCCGGGTCTGGAAACACCATATATTTT.

This chain uses TRBV4-3 with TRBJ2-3, with D perhaps matching TRBD2 (5 bases). Germline V CDR1 and CDR2: LGHNA, YSLEER. V lost 1 base, J lost 3 bases, and 11 bases lay in between. The CDR3 spans 15 residues. CDR3: CASSQVVGVTDTQYF. CDR3 nucleotide sequence: TGCGCCAGCAGCCAAGTGGTCGGGGTGACAGATACGCAGTATTTT.

This clone was recorded only once. The rearrangement joins TRBV24-1 to TRBJ2-5; D not resolved. CDR1 KGHDR and CDR2 SFDVKD come from the germline V gene. Trimming cost V 5 bases and J 4 bases, with 4 bases left between them. This CDR3 contains 11 residues. The CDR3 region has the DNA TGTGCCACCAGTGCCGGAGAGACCCAGTACTTC. This codes for CATSAGETQYF.